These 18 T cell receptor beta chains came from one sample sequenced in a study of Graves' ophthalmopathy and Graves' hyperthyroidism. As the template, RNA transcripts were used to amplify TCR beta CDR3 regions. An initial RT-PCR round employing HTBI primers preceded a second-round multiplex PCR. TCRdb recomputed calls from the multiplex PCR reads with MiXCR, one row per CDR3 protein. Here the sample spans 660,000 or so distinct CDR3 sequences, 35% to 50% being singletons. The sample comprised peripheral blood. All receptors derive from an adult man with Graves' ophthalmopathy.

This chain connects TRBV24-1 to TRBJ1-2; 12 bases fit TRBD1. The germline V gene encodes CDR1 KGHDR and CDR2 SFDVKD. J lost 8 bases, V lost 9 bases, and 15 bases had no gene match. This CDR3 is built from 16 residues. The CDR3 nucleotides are TGTGCCACCCACGGGACAGGGGGCTCTCACTCTGGGGGCTACACCTTC. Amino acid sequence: CATHGTGGSHSGGYTF.

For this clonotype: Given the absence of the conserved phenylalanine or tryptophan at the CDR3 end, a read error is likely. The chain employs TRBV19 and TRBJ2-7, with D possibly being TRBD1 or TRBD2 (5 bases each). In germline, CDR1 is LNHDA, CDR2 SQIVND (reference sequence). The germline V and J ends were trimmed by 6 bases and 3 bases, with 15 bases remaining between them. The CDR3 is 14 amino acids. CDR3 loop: CASRSWDGLYEQYL. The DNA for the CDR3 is TGTGCCAGTAGAAGCTGGGACGGGCTCTACGAGCAGTACCTC.

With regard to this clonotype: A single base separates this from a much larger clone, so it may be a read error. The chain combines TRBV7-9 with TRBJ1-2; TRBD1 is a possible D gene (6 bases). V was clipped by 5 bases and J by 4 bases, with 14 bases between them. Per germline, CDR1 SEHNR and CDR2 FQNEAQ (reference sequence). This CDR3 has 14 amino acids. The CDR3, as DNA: TGTGCCAGCAGCGCGGGACACTATCGCTATGGCTACACCTTC. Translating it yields CASSAGHYRYGYTF.

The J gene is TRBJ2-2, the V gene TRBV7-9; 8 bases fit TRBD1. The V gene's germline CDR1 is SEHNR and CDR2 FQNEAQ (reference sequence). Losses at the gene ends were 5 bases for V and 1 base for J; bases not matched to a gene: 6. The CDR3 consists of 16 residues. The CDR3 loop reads CASSRPGTGNTGELFF. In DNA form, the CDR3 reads TGTGCCAGCAGCCGACCCGGGACAGGGAACACCGGGGAGCTGTTTTTT.

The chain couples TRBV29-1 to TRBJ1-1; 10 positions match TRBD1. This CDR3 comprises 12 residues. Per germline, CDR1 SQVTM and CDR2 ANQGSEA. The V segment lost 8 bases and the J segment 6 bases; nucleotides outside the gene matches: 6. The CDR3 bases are TGCAGCAGGGACAGGGGAGGCGCTGAAGCTTTCTTT. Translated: CSRDRGGAEAFF.

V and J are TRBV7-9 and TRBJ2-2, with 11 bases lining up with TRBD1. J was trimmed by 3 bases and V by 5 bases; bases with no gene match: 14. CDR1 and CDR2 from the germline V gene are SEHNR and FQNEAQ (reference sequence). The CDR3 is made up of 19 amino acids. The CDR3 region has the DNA TGTGCCAGCAGCGCGGGGACAGGGGGGAGTCTTGGATACACCGGGGAGCTGTTTTTT. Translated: CASSAGTGGSLGYTGELFF. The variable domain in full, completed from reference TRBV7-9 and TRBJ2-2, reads DTGVSQNPRHKITKRGQNVTFRCDPISEHNRLYWYRQTLGQGPEFLTYFQNEAQLEKSRLLSDRFSAERPKGSFSTLEIQRTEQGDSAMYLCASSAGTGGSLGYTGELFFGEGSRLTVL.

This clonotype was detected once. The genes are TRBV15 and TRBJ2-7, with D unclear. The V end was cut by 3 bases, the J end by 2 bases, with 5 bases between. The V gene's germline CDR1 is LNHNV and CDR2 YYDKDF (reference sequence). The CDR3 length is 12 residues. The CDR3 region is CATSSFAYEQYF. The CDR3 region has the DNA TGTGCCACCAGCAGCTTTGCCTACGAGCAGTACTTC.

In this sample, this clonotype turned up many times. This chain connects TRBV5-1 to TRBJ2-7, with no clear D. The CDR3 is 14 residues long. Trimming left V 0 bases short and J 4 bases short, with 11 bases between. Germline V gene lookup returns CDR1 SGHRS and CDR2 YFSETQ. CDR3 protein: CASSLVGMDYEQYF. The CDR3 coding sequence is TGCGCCAGCAGCTTGGTGGGGATGGATTACGAGCAGTACTTC.

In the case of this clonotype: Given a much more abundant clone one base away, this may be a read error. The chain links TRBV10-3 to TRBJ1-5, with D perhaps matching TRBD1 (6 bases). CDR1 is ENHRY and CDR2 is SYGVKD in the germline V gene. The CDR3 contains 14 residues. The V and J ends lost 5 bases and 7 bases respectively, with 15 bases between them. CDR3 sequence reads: CAISPGVVGQPQHF. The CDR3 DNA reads TGTGCCATCAGTCCAGGGGTGGTAGGGCAGCCCCAGCATTTT.

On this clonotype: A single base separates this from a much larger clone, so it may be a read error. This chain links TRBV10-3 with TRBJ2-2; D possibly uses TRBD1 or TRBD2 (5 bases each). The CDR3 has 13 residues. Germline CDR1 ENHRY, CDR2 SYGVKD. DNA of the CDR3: TGTGCCTCCACCGGGGCAGTAACCGGGGAGCTGCTTTTT. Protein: CASTGAVTGELLF.

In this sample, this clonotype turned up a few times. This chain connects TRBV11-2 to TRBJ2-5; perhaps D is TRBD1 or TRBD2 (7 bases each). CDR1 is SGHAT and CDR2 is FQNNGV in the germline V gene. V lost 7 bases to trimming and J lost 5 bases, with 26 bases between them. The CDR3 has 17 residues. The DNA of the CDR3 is TGTGCCAGCACCAGGGGGGGTACCACGGGGAGCGTTGAGACCCAGTACTTC. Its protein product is CASTRGGTTGSVETQYF. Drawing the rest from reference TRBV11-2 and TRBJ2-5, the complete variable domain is EAGVAQSPRYKIIEKRQSVAFWCNPISGHATLYWYQQILGQGPKLLIQFQNNGVVDDSQLPKDRFSAERLKGVDSTLKIQPAKLEDSAVYLCASTRGGTTGSVETQYFGPGTRLLVL.

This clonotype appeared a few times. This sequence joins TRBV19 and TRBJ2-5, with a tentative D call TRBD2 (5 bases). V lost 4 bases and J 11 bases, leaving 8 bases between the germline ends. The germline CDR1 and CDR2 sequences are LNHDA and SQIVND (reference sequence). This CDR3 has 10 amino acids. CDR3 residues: CASSTRGQYF. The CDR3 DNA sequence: TGTGCCAGTAGTACTCGGGGACAGTACTTC. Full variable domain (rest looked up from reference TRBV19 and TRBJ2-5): DGGITQSPKYLFRKEGQNVTLSCEQNLNHDAMYWYRQDPGQGLRLIYYSQIVNDFQKGDIAEGYSVSREKKESFPLTVTSAQKNPTAFYLCASSTRGQYFGPGTRLLVL.

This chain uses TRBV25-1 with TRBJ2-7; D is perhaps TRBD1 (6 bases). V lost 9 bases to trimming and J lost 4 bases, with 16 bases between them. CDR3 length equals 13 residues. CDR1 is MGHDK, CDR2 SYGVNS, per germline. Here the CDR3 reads CASFRQAAYEQYF. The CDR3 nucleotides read TGTGCCAGTTTCCGACAGGCAGCGTACGAGCAGTACTTC.

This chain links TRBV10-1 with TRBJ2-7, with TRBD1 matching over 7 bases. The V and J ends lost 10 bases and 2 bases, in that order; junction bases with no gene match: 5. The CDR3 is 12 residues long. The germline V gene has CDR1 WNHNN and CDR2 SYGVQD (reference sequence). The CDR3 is CATGTATYEQYF. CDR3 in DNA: TGCGCCACCGGGACAGCCACCTACGAGCAGTACTTC.

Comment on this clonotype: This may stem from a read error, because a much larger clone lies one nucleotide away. The CDR3 DNA sequence: TGTGCCAGCAGGCCGGGGGGCGCGGCCAACGAGCGGTACTTC. Translated: CASRPGGAANERYF. V gene TRBV7-8 combines with J gene TRBJ2-7; a possible D gene is TRBD2 (7 bases). Germline V gene sequence: CDR1 SGHVS, CDR2 FQNEAQ. CDR3 size: 14 residues.

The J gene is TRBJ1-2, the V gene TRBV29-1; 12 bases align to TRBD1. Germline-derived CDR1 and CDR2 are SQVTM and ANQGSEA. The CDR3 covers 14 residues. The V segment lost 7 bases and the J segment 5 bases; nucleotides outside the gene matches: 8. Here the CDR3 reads CSAGQGAAGYGYTF. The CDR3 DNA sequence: TGCAGCGCGGGACAGGGGGCGGCTGGGTATGGCTACACCTTC.

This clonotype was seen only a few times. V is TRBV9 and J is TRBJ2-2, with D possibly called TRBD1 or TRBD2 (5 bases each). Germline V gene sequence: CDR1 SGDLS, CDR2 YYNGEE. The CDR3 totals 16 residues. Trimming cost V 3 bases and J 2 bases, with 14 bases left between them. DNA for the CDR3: TGTGCCAGCAGCGCCTCCGGGGCGCGTAACACCGGGGAGCTGTTTTTT. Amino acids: CASSASGARNTGELFF.

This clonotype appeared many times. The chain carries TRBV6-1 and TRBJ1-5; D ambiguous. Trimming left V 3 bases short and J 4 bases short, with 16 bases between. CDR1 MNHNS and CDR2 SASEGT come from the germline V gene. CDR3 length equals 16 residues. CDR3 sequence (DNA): TGTGCCAGCAGTGATATACTCGGAACAGTTAATCAGCCCCAGCATTTT. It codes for CASSDILGTVNQPQHF.